Sequencing of this TCR beta chain was carried out in a study of blood T cell repertoires in COVID-19. About the research overall: Whether acute or convalescent, the COVID-19 samples came from the United States, Italy and Spain.

Data came from immunoSEQ multiplex PCR; TCRdb stores just in-frame clones and leaves some out. The table has 250,000 to 300,000 clones, approximately 84% seen once. CDR3 size: 13 residues. Germline-derived CDR1 and CDR2 are ENHRY and SYGVKD. V dropped 4 bases and J dropped 3 bases, with 9 bases sitting between them. The chain uses TRBV10-3 and TRBJ1-2, with D tentatively TRBD1 (5 bases). The source material was PBMCs or T cells enriched from blood (not recorded which). This receptor was obtained from a woman between 45 and 65 years old who had been exposed to COVID-19. CDR3: CAISVDSYYGYTF. The CDR3 DNA reads TGTGCCATCAGTGTCGACAGCTACTATGGCTACACCTTC.